This T cell receptor beta chain was sequenced during a study of CD8 T cells in Susac syndrome. This CDR3 spans 14 amino acids. Germline values: CDR1 SGHNT, CDR2 YYREEE (reference sequence). With 4 bases removed from V and 1 base from J, the gap between germline ends came to 12 bases. Reverse transcription of about 0.5 to 1 ug RNA was carried out with random hexamers. Each CDR3 protein gets one entry after TCRdb re-called the immunoSEQ multiplex PCR reads with MiXCR. The repertoire holds 150,000 to 180,000 distinct CDR3 sequences, about 94% seen once, with 0.2% to 0.25% in the top ten. The origin of this receptor is a human donor with multiple sclerosis. The source material was CD8+ T cells from PBMCs. V usage is TRBV5-4 and J usage is TRBJ2-7; D is perhaps TRBD1 (6 bases). In nucleotides, the CDR3 is TGTGCCAGCAGCCCGTCCGACAGGTCCTACGAGCAGTACTTC. Residues: CASSPSDRSYEQYF. Full variable domain (missing parts from reference TRBV5-4 and TRBJ2-7): ETGVTQSPTHLIKTRGQQVTLRCSSQSGHNTVSWYQQALGQGPQFIFQYYREEENGRGNFPPRFSGLQFPNYSSELNVNALELDDSALYLCASSPSDRSYEQYFGPGTRLTVT.